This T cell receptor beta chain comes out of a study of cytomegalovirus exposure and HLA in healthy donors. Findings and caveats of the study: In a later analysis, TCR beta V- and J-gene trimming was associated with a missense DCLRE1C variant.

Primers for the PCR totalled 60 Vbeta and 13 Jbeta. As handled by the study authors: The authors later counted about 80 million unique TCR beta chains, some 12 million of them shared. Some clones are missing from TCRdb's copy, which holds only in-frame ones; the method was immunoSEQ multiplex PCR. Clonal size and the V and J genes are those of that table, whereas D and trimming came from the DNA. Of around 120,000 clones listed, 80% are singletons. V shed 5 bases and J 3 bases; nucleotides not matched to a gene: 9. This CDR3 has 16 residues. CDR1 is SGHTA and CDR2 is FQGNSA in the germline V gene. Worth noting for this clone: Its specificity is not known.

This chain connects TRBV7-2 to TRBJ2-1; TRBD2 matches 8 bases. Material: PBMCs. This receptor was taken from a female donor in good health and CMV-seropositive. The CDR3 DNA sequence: TGTGCCAGCAGCCCTAGAGGGCTAGCGGGCTACAATGAGCAGTTCTTC. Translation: CASSPRGLAGYNEQFF.